The 25 T cell receptor beta chains in this list originate from one sample, sequenced in a study of Ad26.COV2.S vaccination and SARS-CoV-2 variants. The data were produced by immunoSEQ multiplex PCR, yet TCRdb's version contains in-frame clones alone and is incomplete. The data show some 450,000 clones, about 90% seen once. Treatment specified: some 19 received Ad26.COV2.S at low or high dose, single or two shots; five or six received placebo; per-sample allocation not given. Specimens were obtained on day 63 following the first vaccine or placebo injection. The input for sequencing was peripheral blood, taken in a trial of Ad26.COV2.S vaccine versus placebo. These receptors were taken from a person aged 18-65 years who received the Ad26.COV2.S COVID-19 vaccine or a placebo.

The chain uses TRBV12-1 and TRBJ1-5; TRBD1 is the table's D call and was not checked against the DNA. TRBV12-1 is shown as a pseudogene. CDR3 length: 16 amino acids. This chain's CDR3 is CASSPYRQGGNQPQHF. CDR3 coding DNA: TGTGCCAGCAGCCCATACAGACAGGGAGGCAATCAGCCCCAGCATTTT.

The chain has TRBV9 and TRBJ2-1; D is perhaps TRBD2 (5 bases). The CDR3 runs to 15 residues. Germline V lookup: CDR1 SGDLS, CDR2 YYNGEE. Trimming took 4 bases from V and 5 from J, leaving 16 bases between them. In nucleotides, the CDR3 is TGTGCCAGCAGCCGGGGTTCGTTGGGAGACAATGAGCAGTTCTTC. Translating it yields CASSRGSLGDNEQFF.

This clone was found once. The genes are TRBV4-1 and TRBJ1-2, with 9 positions matching TRBD1. CDR3 length: 17 amino acids. Germline values: CDR1 MGHRA, CDR2 YSYEKL. The V segment lost 4 bases and the J segment 5 bases; nucleotides outside the gene matches: 14. This chain's CDR3 is CASSLAGTGPLRYGYTF. The CDR3 DNA follows: TGCGCCAGCAGCCTGGCCGGGACAGGGCCCCTACGGTATGGCTACACCTTC.

The chain recombines TRBV18 with TRBJ2-1; 8 bases align to TRBD1. The J segment lost 2 bases and the V segment lost 4 bases, leaving 4 bases of the junction unmatched. Germline CDR1 KGHSH, CDR2 LQKENI. This CDR3 has 15 residues. The DNA for the CDR3 is TGTGCCAGCTCACTTGGGACAGGCACCTACAATGAGCAGTTCTTC. Encoded protein: CASSLGTGTYNEQFF. Full variable domain (remainder filled in from reference TRBV18 and TRBJ2-1): NAGVMQNPRHLVRRRGQEARLRCSPMKGHSHVYWYRQLPEEGLKFMVYLQKENIIDESGMPKERFSAEFPKEGPSILRIQQVVRGDSAAYFCASSLGTGTYNEQFFGPGTRLTVL.

CDR3 DNA: TGTGCCAGCAGCCCTGGGACCTACACTGAAGCTTTCTTT. Its protein product is CASSPGTYTEAFF. The chain uses TRBV4-2 and TRBJ1-1; possibly TRBD1 for D (5 bases). CDR1 LGHNA and CDR2 YNFKEQ come from the germline V gene. Trimming stripped 4 bases from V and 3 bases from J, with 9 bases between. The CDR3 has 13 residues.

V is TRBV9 and J is TRBJ2-2; no clear D gene. There are 15 residues in the CDR3. Trimming took 0 bases from V and 4 from J, leaving 10 bases between them. The germline CDR1 and CDR2 sequences are SGDLS and YYNGEE. The CDR3: CASSVVGDGTGELFF. The CDR3 coding sequence is TGTGCCAGCAGCGTAGTAGGAGACGGCACCGGGGAGCTGTTTTTT.

The gene calls are TRBV14 and TRBJ2-1; 9 bases align to TRBD2. J lost 0 bases, V lost 4 bases, and 4 bases had no gene match. The CDR3 is 16 amino acids. The germline CDR1 and CDR2 sequences are SGHDN and FVKESK. The CDR3 DNA is TGTGCCAGCAGCCCCAGCGGGAGGTTCTCCTACAATGAGCAGTTCTTC. Translated, it gives CASSPSGRFSYNEQFF.

The genes are TRBV19 and TRBJ2-1; weak D call: TRBD2 (5 bases). The ends were cut back, 3 bases at V and 2 bases at J, with 11 bases in the middle. Germline lookup yields CDR1 LNHDA and CDR2 SQIVND (reference sequence). CDR3 length equals 15 residues. CDR3 amino acids: CASSIEGGPYNEQFF. CDR3 in DNA: TGTGCCAGTAGTATTGAAGGAGGTCCCTACAATGAGCAGTTCTTC.

V and J are TRBV27 and TRBJ2-7; D is perhaps TRBD1 (5 bases). CDR3 size: 15 residues. The germline CDR1 and CDR2 sequences are MNHEY and SMNVEV (reference sequence). The V end was cut by 4 bases, the J end by 0 bases, with 13 bases between. CDR3 region: CASSSDSFNSYEQYF. In nucleotides, the CDR3 is TGTGCCAGCAGTTCCGACAGTTTTAACTCCTACGAGCAGTACTTC.

Here the CDR3 reads CASTDQSDWVQETQYF. The CDR3 nucleotides are TGTGCCAGCACCGATCAATCCGACTGGGTTCAAGAGACCCAGTACTTC. The chain is built from TRBV28 and TRBJ2-5; the D is unclear. In germline, CDR1 is MDHEN, CDR2 SYDVKM. The germline V and J ends were trimmed by 7 bases and 2 bases, with 20 bases remaining between them. The CDR3 spans 16 residues.

The chain joins TRBV11-2 to TRBJ2-1, with TRBD2 matching 10 bases. The J segment lost 9 bases and the V segment lost 0 bases, leaving 11 bases of the junction unmatched. Per germline, CDR1 SGHAT and CDR2 FQNNGV. This CDR3 has 17 amino acids. The CDR3 DNA is TGTGCCAGCAGCTTAGATGGCCTAGCGGGAGCGAGGGGTGAGCAGTTCTTC. This codes for CASSLDGLAGARGEQFF.

The V call is TRBV30, the J call TRBJ2-2; D not certain. V lost 4 bases, J lost 7 bases, and 16 bases lay in between. Germline CDR1 reads GTSNPN; CDR2 reads SVGIG (reference sequence). This CDR3 is 14 amino acids long. The CDR3 nucleotides are TGTGCCTGGATGAATCTAGTAAGGCACGGGGAGCTGTTTTTT. Amino acids: CAWMNLVRHGELFF.

V is TRBV9 and J is TRBJ2-5; tentative D call: TRBD1 (5 bases). The CDR3 spans 15 residues. Trimming pared 4 bases from V and 0 bases from J, leaving 13 bases between. Germline CDR1 and CDR2: SGDLS and YYNGEE. In nucleotides, the CDR3 is TGTGCCAGCAGCACTTACGACAGCTACCAAGAGACCCAGTACTTC. Protein sequence: CASSTYDSYQETQYF.

The chain combines TRBV20-1 with TRBJ2-2; D is undetermined. The CDR3 loop spans 11 amino acids. Germline lookup yields CDR1 DFQATT and CDR2 SNEGSKA (reference sequence). V dropped 1 base and J dropped 5 bases, with 2 bases sitting between them. The CDR3 loop is CSARVTGELFF. DNA for the CDR3: TGCAGTGCTAGAGTAACCGGGGAGCTGTTTTTT.

J is TRBJ2-2 and V is TRBV9; D possibly corresponds to TRBD1 (5 bases). Trimming stripped 5 bases from V and 0 bases from J, with 8 bases between. CDR3 size: 14 residues. Germline CDR1 SGDLS, CDR2 YYNGEE. CDR3: CASRGRSNTGELFF. CDR3 coding DNA: TGTGCCAGCAGGGGGCGCTCGAACACCGGGGAGCTGTTTTTT.

This rearrangement joins TRBV11-2 to TRBJ1-1, with a weak D call TRBD1 (6 bases). The germline V and J ends were trimmed by 2 bases and 4 bases, with 14 bases remaining between them. This CDR3 has 15 amino acids. Germline V CDR1 and CDR2: SGHAT, FQNNGV. CDR3 in DNA: TGTGCCAGCAGCTTAAGGACCTCGGGGGCCACTGAAGCTTTCTTT. Protein product: CASSLRTSGATEAFF.

The chain couples TRBV13 to TRBJ2-1; no reliable D call. Trimming stripped 3 bases from V and 14 bases from J, with 11 bases between. CDR1 is PRHDT and CDR2 is FYEKMQ in the germline V gene (reference sequence). The CDR3 spans 11 residues. The DNA for the CDR3 is TGTGCCAGCAGCTTGGGAACCTACGAGTTCTTC. As protein: CASSLGTYEFF. The full variable domain, its missing parts supplied by reference TRBV13 and TRBJ2-1, is AAGVIQSPRHLIKEKRETATLKCYPIPRHDTVYWYQQGPGQDPQFLISFYEKMQSDKGSIPDRFSAQQFSDYHSELNMSSLELGDSALYFCASSLGTYEFFGPGTRLTVL.

V and J are TRBV4-2 and TRBJ2-2; maybe TRBD1 (6 bases). The CDR3 covers 16 residues. Germline lookup yields CDR1 LGHNA and CDR2 YNFKEQ. Trimming removed 4 bases from V and 0 bases from J, with 12 bases in between. CDR3 region: CASSRFQGSNTGELFF. The CDR3 coding sequence is TGTGCCAGCAGCCGATTCCAGGGGTCGAACACCGGGGAGCTGTTTTTT.

This clone was observed a handful of times. The J gene is TRBJ1-1, the V gene TRBV10-3; D might be TRBD1 (6 bases). The CDR3 length is 13 residues. Germline-derived CDR1 and CDR2 are ENHRY and SYGVKD. Trimming removed 6 bases at V and 6 bases at J, with 14 bases between. The CDR3 is CAISPNTGSEAFF. The DNA for the CDR3 is TGTGCCATCAGCCCCAATACAGGGTCTGAAGCTTTCTTT.

The J gene is TRBJ1-2, the V gene TRBV2; 7 positions match TRBD1. This CDR3 region has 14 residues. CDR1 and CDR2 from the germline V gene are SNHLY and FYNNEI. Germline trimming cut 4 bases from V and 3 bases from J; bases unmatched to any gene: 5. The DNA for the CDR3 is TGTGCCAGCAGTGGAGCAGGGGGAGACTATGGCTACACCTTC. It is translated as CASSGAGGDYGYTF.

Regarding this clone: The identical CDR3 is also encoded by other nucleotide sequences in the sample. The rearrangement links TRBV4-1 to TRBJ1-5; 9 nucleotides align to TRBD1. The CDR3 has 14 amino acids. Unmatched junction bases numbered 4, after V lost 3 bases and J lost 7 bases. CDR1 and CDR2 from the germline V gene are MGHRA and YSYEKL. The CDR3 is CASSQGQGGQPQHF. CDR3 coding DNA: TGCGCCAGCAGCCAGGGACAGGGTGGACAGCCCCAGCATTTT.

The chain is built from TRBV7-2 and TRBJ2-1; D possibly uses TRBD1 or TRBD2 (5 bases each). V was shortened by 3 bases and J by 0 bases, with 9 bases between the two germline ends. The germline V gene encodes CDR1 SGHTA and CDR2 FQGNSA. The CDR3 runs to 15 residues. DNA for the CDR3: TGTGCCAGCAGCTTGGGACCAGGCTCCTACAATGAGCAGTTCTTC. It codes for CASSLGPGSYNEQFF.

The chain combines TRBV7-6 with TRBJ1-1; D gene unclear. Germline CDR1 is SGHVS and CDR2 is FNYEAQ. With 5 bases removed from V and 4 bases from J, the gap between germline ends came to 14 bases. The CDR3 has 14 amino acids. CDR3 sequence (DNA): TGTGCCAGCAGCCGAGGGAAAAACAGCACTGAAGCTTTCTTT. Its translation: CASSRGKNSTEAFF.

The rearrangement links TRBV27 to TRBJ2-1; no clear D. CDR1 and CDR2 (germline): MNHEY, SMNVEV (reference sequence). Trimming took off 7 bases at V and 6 bases at J, with 13 bases between the two ends. This CDR3 has 13 residues. For the CDR3, the DNA is TGTGCCAGCAAACAAGGCAGCTTCAATGAGCAGTTCTTC. It translates to CASKQGSFNEQFF.

The chain links TRBV4-2 to TRBJ2-1, with a tentative D call TRBD2 (5 bases). Trimming pared 0 bases from V and 7 bases from J, leaving 13 bases between. CDR1 and CDR2 from the germline V gene are LGHNA and YNFKEQ. The CDR3 spans 15 residues. CDR3 nucleotides: TGTGCCAGCAGCCAAGATTGGCGGGCTTCGAATGAGCAGTTCTTC. The encoded protein is CASSQDWRASNEQFF.